This is a list of T cell receptor beta chains from one sample in a study of CD8 T cells in Susac syndrome. TCRdb processed the immunoSEQ multiplex PCR reads anew with MiXCR; each CDR3 protein has one entry. The sample lists around 200,000 distinct CDR3 sequences; over 85% were seen once. Sequenced material: CD4+ T cells from PBMCs. These receptors were collected from a human donor in good health. CDR3s include the opening cysteine and the closing phenylalanine or tryptophan. The D gene is left open where the match is weak. Not every row has a clone size; where given, it reads once, few, many or a size class.

abundance | d_gene | j_gene | v_gene | CDR3nt | CDR3aa
NA | TRBD1 | TRBJ1-1 | TRBV28 | TGTGCCAGCAAGACAGGGGGAACTGAAGCTTTCTTT | CASKTGGTEAFF
many | NA | TRBJ1-2 | TRBV12-3/TRBV12-4 | TGTGCCAGCAGTTTGGGCTATGGCTACACCTTC | CASSLGYGYTF
NA | TRBD1 | TRBJ1-1 | TRBV7-9 | TGTGCCAGCAGAAGTCTACAGGGGACTGAAGCTTTCTTT | CASRSLQGTEAFF
NA | NA | TRBJ2-3 | TRBV29-1 | TGCAGCGTCGGCTCAACTAGCACAGATACGCAGTATTTT | CSVGSTSTDTQYF
NA | NA | TRBJ2-1 | TRBV20-1 | TGCAGTGCCCCTAGATTCGGGACTTACAATGAGCAGTTCTTC | CSAPRFGTYNEQFF
NA | TRBD2 | TRBJ2-5 | TRBV9 | TGTGCCAGCAGCGTGGCGAACCCACTAGCGGGAGGAGAGACCCAGTACTTC | CASSVANPLAGGETQYF
NA | NA | TRBJ2-3 | TRBV5-1 | TGCGCCAGCAGCTTGGTCTCCCGGGATACGCAGTATTTT | CASSLVSRDTQYF
NA | TRBD2 | TRBJ2-1 | TRBV12-3/TRBV12-4 | TGTGCCAGCAGTTTCTTGCGGGGGGCCTACAATGAGCAGTTCTTC | CASSFLRGAYNEQFF
NA | NA | TRBJ1-2 | TRBV30 | TGTGCCTGGAGTACGAGACGGTCCTATGGCTACACCTTC | CAWSTRRSYGYTF
once | NA | TRBJ2-6 | TRBV5-1 | TGCGCCAGCAGCGATAGTTACGTCTCTGGGGCCAACGTCCTGACTTTC | CASSDSYVSGANVLTF
NA | NA | TRBJ2-1 | TRBV29-1 | TGCAGCGTTGTGCGTCAGGGCTCCTACAATGAGCAGTTCTTC | CSVVRQGSYNEQFF
NA | NA | TRBJ2-1 | TRBV7-9 | TGTGCCAGCAGCTTAGCGACCAGACAGGCGCGGAACAATGAGCAGTTCTTC | CASSLATRQARNNEQFF
once | TRBD2 | TRBJ2-3 | TRBV27 | TGTGCCAGCAGTTCGGGCGGGAGTTGGGGTTTGACGCAGTATTTT | CASSSGGSWGLTQYF
NA | TRBD2 | TRBJ2-1 | TRBV20-1 | TGCAGTGCTTGGACTAGCGGGATCAATGAGCAGTTCTTC | CSAWTSGINEQFF
NA | TRBD1 | TRBJ2-2 | TRBV5-1 | TGCGCCAGCAGCTTCCCACAGGGGGCCGGGGAGCTGTTTTTT | CASSFPQGAGELFF
NA | NA | TRBJ1-5 | TRBV20-1 | TGCAGTGCGGGGGCAGGGGCGCGATTAGGTCAGCCCCAGCATTTT | CSAGAGARLGQPQHF
NA | TRBD2 | TRBJ2-1 | TRBV5-6 | TGTGCCAGCAGCTTGGCCCAGGGACTAGCCTACAATGAGCAGTTCTTC | CASSLAQGLAYNEQFF
NA | TRBD1 | TRBJ2-5 | TRBV6-2/TRBV6-3 | TGTGCCAGCGGAACGGACAGGGGGCAGGGGGAGACCCAGTACTTC | CASGTDRGQGETQYF
NA | TRBD1 | TRBJ2-3 | TRBV3-1 | TGTGCCAGCAGCCGCAGGGGGAGCACAGATACGCAGTATTTT | CASSRRGSTDTQYF
NA | NA | TRBJ2-3 | TRBV5-1 | TGCGCCAGCAAACAGGGAAACACAGATACGCAGTATTTT | CASKQGNTDTQYF
NA | TRBD1 | TRBJ1-1 | TRBV24-1 | TGTGCCACCAGTGATACAGGGGGCACTGAAGCTTTCTTT | CATSDTGGTEAFF
NA | TRBD1 | TRBJ1-1 | TRBV5-1 | TGCGCCAGCAGCTCCGGGACAGGTTCGATACCTGAAGCTTTCTTT | CASSSGTGSIPEAFF
NA | NA | TRBJ1-1 | TRBV28 | TGTGCCAGCAGTTTGTACACCAACACTGAAGCTTTCTTT | CASSLYTNTEAFF
NA | TRBD1 | TRBJ2-7 | TRBV4-3 | TGCGCCAGCAGCCAAGAAAGGACAGGAGGATACTACGAGCAGTACTTC | CASSQERTGGYYEQYF
NA | TRBD1 | TRBJ2-3 | TRBV12-3/TRBV12-4 | TGTGCCAGCAGTCGCGGGACAGGGGGCACAGATACGCAGTATTTT | CASSRGTGGTDTQYF
NA | NA | TRBJ1-2 | TRBV20-1 | TGCAGTGCTACCCCAACCTCCTTGAGCTACACCTTC | CSATPTSLSYTF
NA | NA | TRBJ2-3 | TRBV5-1 | TGCGCCAGCAGCCTCCCCGGGGCCGTTTTAGATACGCAGTATTTT | CASSLPGAVLDTQYF
NA | TRBD2 | TRBJ2-5 | TRBV20-1 | TGCAGTGCTACCCACGCTAGCGGGGGATACCAAGAGACCCAGTACTTC | CSATHASGGYQETQYF
NA | NA | TRBJ1-2 | TRBV6-5 | TGTGCCAGCAGTTACGGAGGAGCAGACTATGGCTACACCTTC | CASSYGGADYGYTF
once | TRBD1 | TRBJ1-2 | TRBV29-1 | TGCAGCGGTGAATCGACAGGGAGCCACACCTTC | CSGESTGSHTF
NA | NA | TRBJ1-2 | TRBV6-5 | TGTGCCAGCAGTATGAGCAGAGCCGGCTATGGCTACACCTTC | CASSMSRAGYGYTF
few | TRBD2 | TRBJ2-1 | TRBV18 | TGTGCCAGCTCCCCGGGACTAGCGGACAATGAGCAGTTCTTC | CASSPGLADNEQFF
NA | TRBD1 | TRBJ2-4 | TRBV5-1 | TGCGCCAGCAGCCCCCAGGGGGCGGGAAACATTCAGTACTTC | CASSPQGAGNIQYF
NA | TRBD2 | TRBJ2-1 | TRBV4-1 | TGCGCCAGCAGCCAACCAACACCAAGCGGGGTCGATGAGCAGTTCTTC | CASSQPTPSGVDEQFF
once | NA | TRBJ2-5 | TRBV20-1 | TGCAGTGCTAGAGATTCAGGGAGCCCCCAAGAGACCCAGTACTTC | CSARDSGSPQETQYF
NA | NA | TRBJ2-3 | TRBV9 | TGTGCCAGCAGCGTACCACTGAATCCAAGCACAGATACGCAGTATTTT | CASSVPLNPSTDTQYF
NA | TRBD1 | TRBJ1-2 | TRBV20-1 | TGCAGTGCTAGTTGGACAGGATATGGCTACACCTTC | CSASWTGYGYTF
once | TRBD1 | TRBJ2-4 | TRBV20-1 | TGCAGTGCTAGGGAAGACAGGACAGGGACGGTGGACATTCAGTACTTC | CSAREDRTGTVDIQYF
NA | NA | TRBJ1-6 | TRBV9 | TGTGCCAGCAGCGTAGTAGGTTCACCCCTCCACTTT | CASSVVGSPLHF
NA | NA | TRBJ1-5 | TRBV6-2/TRBV6-3 | TGTGCCAGCAGACTAGAGGGGGGCAATCAGCCCCAGCATTTT | CASRLEGGNQPQHF
NA | NA | TRBJ2-7 | TRBV6-2/TRBV6-3 | TGTGCCAGCAGTTACTCGGCCAGGACCTACGAGCAGTACTTC | CASSYSARTYEQYF
NA | NA | TRBJ2-7 | TRBV3-1 | TGTGCCAGCAGCCAGAGTAGCCCAACCTACGAGCAGTACTTC | CASSQSSPTYEQYF
NA | NA | TRBJ1-1 | TRBV20-1 | TGCAGTGCTAGAGACGCGGGGGTACGGACTGAAGCTTTCTTT | CSARDAGVRTEAFF
NA | TRBD2 | TRBJ2-7 | TRBV3-1 | TGTGCCAGCAGCCAAGGAGGACTAGCGGGGTACGAGCAGTACTTC | CASSQGGLAGYEQYF
few | NA | TRBJ2-3 | TRBV5-6 | TGTGCCAGCAGCTTTCCGGACGGTCCTGGCACAGATACGCAGTATTTT | CASSFPDGPGTDTQYF
NA | NA | TRBJ2-6 | TRBV6-1 | TGTGCCAGCAGGGTAAAAGAGGATTCTGGGGCCAACGTCCTGACTTTC | CASRVKEDSGANVLTF
NA | NA | TRBJ2-7 | TRBV4-3 | TGCGCCAGCAGCCAAGACCCCGGGAACGAGCAGTACTTC | CASSQDPGNEQYF
NA | NA | TRBJ2-1 | TRBV29-1 | TGCAGCGTTGAAAGGAACACAGGGACGAGCTCCTACAATGAGCAGTTCTTC | CSVERNTGTSSYNEQFF
NA | TRBD2 | TRBJ2-1 | TRBV7-9 | TGTGCCAGCAGCCAACTAGCGGGGGGGCAGTTCTTC | CASSQLAGGQFF
NA | NA | TRBJ1-2 | TRBV20-1 | TGCAGTGCTAGTCAGGGGTGGGACTATGGCTACACCTTC | CSASQGWDYGYTF
NA | TRBD2 | TRBJ2-2 | TRBV3-1 | TGTGCCAGCAGCCAAGGTCGACTAGCGGGACTCACCGGGGAGCTGTTTTTT | CASSQGRLAGLTGELFF
NA | TRBD2 | TRBJ2-7 | TRBV7-8 | TGTGCCAGCAGCTCAGGGCCAGCGGGGGTCTCCTACGAGCAGTACTTC | CASSSGPAGVSYEQYF
NA | NA | TRBJ2-4 | TRBV20-1 | TGCAGTGCTAGTCCCCCGGGAGCCAAAAACATTCAGTACTTC | CSASPPGAKNIQYF
NA | NA | TRBJ2-1 | TRBV3-1 | TGTGCCAGCAGCCAAGATCCAAATGAGCAGTTCTTC | CASSQDPNEQFF
NA | NA | TRBJ1-1 | TRBV5-6 | TGTGCCAGCAGCTTAGGGACGTTAAACACTGAAGCTTTCTTT | CASSLGTLNTEAFF
NA | TRBD2 | TRBJ2-1 | TRBV7-3 | TGTGCCAGCAGCTTAATAGCGGGAGTCCCCTACAATGAGCAGTTCTTC | CASSLIAGVPYNEQFF
once | NA | TRBJ1-2 | TRBV30 | TGTGCCTGGAGTACAAGTAACTATGGCTACACCTTC | CAWSTSNYGYTF